This T cell receptor beta chain derives from a study of regulatory T cells in long-lasting Graves disease. The TCR beta library used iRepertoire HTBI primers with Arm-PCR amplification of CDR3. MiXCR was run by TCRdb on the multiplex PCR reads, yielding one entry per CDR3 protein. The table has about 430,000 distinct CDR3 sequences, about 21% seen once. From germline, CDR1 is MNHNS and CDR2 SASEGT. The length of the CDR3 is 17 residues. Trimming took 6 bases from V and 3 from J; bases not matched to a gene: 14. Indicated time point: persistent/refractory GD, antithyroid drugs over 5 years with positive TRAb. PBMCs provided the RNA from which the TCR library was made.

The clonotype originates from a female donor with Graves disease. The input for sequencing was peripheral blood mononuclear cells (PBMCs), taken when the disease was refractory, from a patient treated with antithyroid drugs. The V call is TRBV6-1, the J call TRBJ1-5; 7 nucleotides agree with TRBD1. Written as DNA, the CDR3 is TGTGCCAGCAGAAGACCTTTACACAGGGGATTCAATCAGCCCCAGCATTTT. This codes for CASRRPLHRGFNQPQHF.